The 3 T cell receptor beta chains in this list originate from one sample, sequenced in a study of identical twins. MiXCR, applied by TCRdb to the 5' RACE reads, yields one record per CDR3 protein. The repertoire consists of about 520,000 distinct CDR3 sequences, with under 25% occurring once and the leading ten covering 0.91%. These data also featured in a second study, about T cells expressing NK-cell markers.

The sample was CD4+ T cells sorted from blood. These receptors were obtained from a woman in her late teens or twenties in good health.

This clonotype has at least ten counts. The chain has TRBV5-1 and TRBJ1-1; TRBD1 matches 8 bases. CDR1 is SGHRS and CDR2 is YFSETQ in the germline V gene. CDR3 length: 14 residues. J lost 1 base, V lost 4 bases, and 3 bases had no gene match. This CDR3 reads CASSGQGRNTEAFF. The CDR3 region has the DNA TGCGCCAGCAGCGGACAGGGTCGGAACACTGAAGCTTTCTTT.

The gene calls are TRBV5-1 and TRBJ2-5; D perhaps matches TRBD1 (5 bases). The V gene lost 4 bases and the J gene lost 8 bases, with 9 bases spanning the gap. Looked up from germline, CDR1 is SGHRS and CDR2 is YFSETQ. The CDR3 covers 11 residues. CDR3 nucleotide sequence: TGCGCCAGCAGCATGACAGTTACCCAGTACTTC. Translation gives CASSMTVTQYF.

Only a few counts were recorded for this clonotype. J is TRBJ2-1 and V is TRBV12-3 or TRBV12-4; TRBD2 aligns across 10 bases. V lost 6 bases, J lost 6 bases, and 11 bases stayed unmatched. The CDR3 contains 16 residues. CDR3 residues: CASRSSPSGGANEQFF. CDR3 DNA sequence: TGTGCCAGCAGGTCTTCCCCAAGCGGGGGGGCCAATGAGCAGTTCTTC.